This TCR beta chain stems from a study of naive CD8 T cells in extremely preterm neonates. Study findings and constraints: Relative to older groups, preterm infants had shorter, less trimmed CDR3s with fewer N additions. iChao1 richness was lowest in preterm neonates, significantly versus all ages.

Details on this clone: As yet, its antigen is unknown.

The CDR3 has 13 residues. After removal of 2 bases from V and 3 bases from J, the junction contained 0 bases not matched to a gene. In germline, CDR1 is WNHNN, CDR2 SYGVQD (reference sequence). Without labor or membrane rupture, elective cesareans at about 35-43 weeks supplied term cord blood. Live Annexin V-negative naive CD3+CD8+CD45RA+CCR7+ T cells were sorted. Sorted naive CD8+ T cell numbers ranged ~17,000 to ~110,000. This table comes from immunoSEQ multiplex PCR, and its TCRdb copy is limited to in-frame clones, with some not included. The sample includes some 7,400 clones, 80% to 95% of them seen just once.

The rearrangement uses TRBV10-1 and TRBJ2-7, with 8 nucleotides matching TRBD1. The sequenced sample consisted of naive CD8+ T cells from cord blood. This clonotype was sampled from a newborn in good health. Here the CDR3 reads CASSEDRGYEQYF. In DNA, the CDR3 is TGCGCCAGCAGTGAGGACAGGGGCTACGAGCAGTACTTC.